Reported below is one T cell receptor beta chain. Profiling relied on immunoSEQ multiplex PCR, and the TCRdb table lists in-frame clones only, not all of them. The data contain more than 250,000 clones, 70% to 90% of them singletons. Cohort 3 recovery required two negative PCRs, clearance, or symptom resolution. This CDR3 contains 14 residues. The germline gives CDR1 LGHDT, CDR2 YNNKEL (reference sequence). Germline trimming cut 4 bases from V and 2 bases from J; bases unmatched to any gene: 1. These data belong to a study of blood T cell repertoires in COVID-19. This TCR was sampled from a man aged 25-40 years who had recovered from COVID-19. The sequencing sample was made of PBMCs or T cells enriched from blood (not recorded which). V and J are TRBV3-1 (or the pseudogene TRBV3-2) and TRBJ2-3; TRBD2 matches 9 bases. CDR3 nucleotide sequence: TGTGCCAGCAGCCTAGCGGGGGCCACAGATACGCAGTATTTT. Amino acids: CASSLAGATDTQYF.